Below are 3 T cell receptor beta chains sequenced from a single sample in a study of shared T cell receptors in the human thymus. The repertoire was sequenced with immunoSEQ multiplex PCR; TCRdb's copy has only in-frame clones and lacks some. The data show roughly 410,000 clones, 95% seen once. The specimen was thymocytes. The receptors come from a human donor.

This clone appeared a single time. The J gene is TRBJ1-5, the V gene TRBV18; D unclear. Deletions cut 0 bases from V and 5 bases from J, with 14 bases between. Germline lookup yields CDR1 KGHSH and CDR2 LQKENI. This CDR3 is 16 amino acids long. This chain's CDR3 is CASSPPDVLGHQPQHF. The CDR3 nucleotides are TGTGCCAGCTCACCACCGGACGTGCTGGGCCATCAGCCCCAGCATTTT.

The chain has TRBV4-3 and TRBJ1-6, with a tentative D call TRBD1 (5 bases). The length of the CDR3 is 14 residues. Between the trimmed V and J ends, which lost 1 base and 7 bases, there was a span of 8 bases. In germline, CDR1 is LGHNA, CDR2 YSLEER. The CDR3 nucleotides read TGCGCCAGCAGCCAAGTAACAGGAAATTCACCCCTCCACTTT. Its translation: CASSQVTGNSPLHF.

The chain employs TRBV6-5 and TRBJ2-2; 7 bases map to TRBD1. Germline trimming cut 7 bases from V and 2 bases from J; bases unmatched to any gene: 7. The germline V gene encodes CDR1 MNHEY and CDR2 SVGAGI. CDR3 length equals 15 residues. CDR3 nucleotides: TGTGCCAGCACTCCGAACAGGGGTAACACCGGGGAGCTGTTTTTT. Protein: CASTPNRGNTGELFF.